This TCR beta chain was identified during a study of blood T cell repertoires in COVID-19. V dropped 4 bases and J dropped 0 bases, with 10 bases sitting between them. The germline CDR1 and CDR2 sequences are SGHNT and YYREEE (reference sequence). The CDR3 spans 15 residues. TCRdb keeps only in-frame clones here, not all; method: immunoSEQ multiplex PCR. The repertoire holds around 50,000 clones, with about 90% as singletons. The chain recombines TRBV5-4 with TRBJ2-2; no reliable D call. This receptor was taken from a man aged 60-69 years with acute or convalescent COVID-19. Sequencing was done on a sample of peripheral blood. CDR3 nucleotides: TGTGCCAGCAGCCGGGTACCGACGAACACCGGGGAGCTGTTTTTT. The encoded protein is CASSRVPTNTGELFF.